Listed here is a single T cell receptor beta chain. This sample stems from a study of blood T cell repertoires in COVID-19. Sequencing used immunoSEQ multiplex PCR; TCRdb keeps in-frame clones, though not all of them. This sample has about 210,000 clones, with 80% to 90% found just once. The V and J ends lost 2 bases and 4 bases, in that order; junction bases with no gene match: 6. CDR1 is SGHRS and CDR2 is YFSETQ in the germline V gene. The CDR3 has 15 amino acids. The chain is built from TRBV5-1 and TRBJ1-1, with 9 positions matching TRBD1. This receptor was identified in a woman in her 40s with active or convalescent COVID-19. The sequenced sample was peripheral blood. This chain's CDR3 is CASSLQGAESTEAFF. Written as DNA, the CDR3 is TGCGCCAGCAGCTTACAGGGGGCGGAGAGCACTGAAGCTTTCTTT. The complete variable domain, with remaining parts taken from reference TRBV5-1 and TRBJ1-1, reads KAGVTQTPRYLIKTRGQQVTLSCSPISGHRSVSWYQQTPGQGLQFLFEYFSETQRNKGNFPGRFSGRQFSNSRSEMNVSTLELGDSALYLCASSLQGAESTEAFFGQGTRLTVV.